This TCR beta chain is from a study of blood T cells in healthy people across ages. At the level of the study: Template-switching capture recovered about one barcoded beta molecule per two T cells. Study results and limitations: Unsorted PBMCs prevented conclusive naive versus antigen-experienced comparison. More naive CD4+ cells and higher diversity marked long-lived donors relative to aged donors.

Healthy Caucasian individuals from Russia aged about 6 to 95 served as donors. As regards this clonotype: Antigen: not known.

Primed by a sample-barcoded 5' primer and a J-beta primer mix, a second PCR proceeded for 7 to 11 cycles. TCRdb called the 5' RACE reads again in MiXCR, with one record for every CDR3 protein. There are about 1,600,000 distinct CDR3 sequences in the sample; roughly 40% occur only once, and around 8% lies in the top ten. This clonotype originated in a young woman in good health. The sequenced sample was blood.

CDR3 in DNA: TGTGCCAGCAGCCAAGATGGGCCGGGCCCAGCCTACAATGAGCAGTTCTTC. Encoded protein: CASSQDGPGPAYNEQFF. This sequence joins TRBV3-1 and TRBJ2-1, with D hard to call. CDR3 length equals 17 residues. Trimming cost V 0 bases and J 2 bases, with 14 bases left between them. Germline CDR1 and CDR2: LGHDT and YNNKEL (reference sequence).